A single sample is the source of the 32 T cell receptor beta chains below, sequenced in a study of CD8+CD57+ T cells in acquired aplastic anemia. Whoever was chosen for sequencing had shown CD8+CD57+ cell expansion by flow cytometry. Genomic DNA, serving as template, underwent TCR beta VDJ and CDR3 profiling. Using its own MiXCR run on the reads, TCRdb lists one record per CDR3 protein. The data show under 200,000 distinct CDR3 sequences, roughly 48% seen once. The source material was sorted CD4+, CD8+, or CD8+CD57+ T cells (not recorded which) from PBMCs. The receptors come from a human donor with aplastic anemia.

This clonotype occurred many times. J is TRBJ2-7 and V is TRBV18, with D possibly matching TRBD1 (5 bases). V lost 6 bases and J lost 2, with 14 bases in between. The CDR3 totals 14 residues. Per germline, CDR1 KGHSH and CDR2 LQKENI. CDR3 bases: TGTGCCAGCTCCACGTCCCTGACAGCCTACGAGCAGTACTTC. Its translation is CASSTSLTAYEQYF.

The chain has TRBV11-1 and TRBJ1-2; 8 bases agree with TRBD1. The CDR3 is made up of 16 amino acids. V was clipped by 6 bases and J by 4 bases; unmatched bases: 13. CDR1 is SGHAT and CDR2 is FQDESV in the germline V gene (reference sequence). CDR3 nucleotides: TGTGCCAGCAGTCGCGGCTCAGGGGGCGAAGGCTATGGCTACACCTTC. It yields the protein CASSRGSGGEGYGYTF. The whole variable domain, filled in from reference TRBV11-1 and TRBJ1-2, reads EAEVAQSPRYKITEKSQAVAFWCDPISGHATLYWYRQILGQGPELLVQFQDESVVDDSQLPKDRFSAERLKGVDSTLKIQPAELGDSAMYLCASSRGSGGEGYGYTFGSGTRLTVV.

Points on this clonotype: This sequence may be a read error, since a much larger clone differs from it by one base. The V and J genes are TRBV20-1 and TRBJ1-4, with 9 nucleotides matching TRBD1. The CDR3 extends over 14 amino acids. Germline lookup yields CDR1 DFQATT and CDR2 SNEGSKA (reference sequence). Here the CDR3 reads CSAGDTGGGEKLVF. The CDR3 DNA follows: TGCAGTGCTGGAGATACAGGGGGCGGTGAAAAACTGGTTTTT.

This clonotype was counted at least ten times. One end of the junction varies from germline; a read error may be responsible. The chain uses TRBV6-1 and TRBJ1-1, with 7 bases identical to TRBD1. Germline-derived CDR1 and CDR2 are MNHNS and SASEGT. The CDR3 has 15 amino acids. In DNA form, the CDR3 reads TGTGCCAGCAGGGAAGACTCACAGGGGCGAACTGAAGCTTTCTTT. This encodes CASREDSQGRTEAFF.

This clonotype was detected a few times. V is TRBV2 and J is TRBJ2-5, with D unresolved. Germline V gene data show CDR1 as SNHLY and CDR2 as FYNNEI. The CDR3 is 12 residues long. Trimming took 7 bases from V and 5 from J, leaving 11 bases between them. The CDR3 loop reads CASNGNGETQYF. The CDR3 DNA sequence: TGTGCCAGCAATGGAAATGGGGAGACCCAGTACTTC.

The chain joins TRBV24-1 to TRBJ2-3, with 9 bases identical to TRBD2. Germline CDR1 KGHDR, CDR2 SFDVKD. There are 16 residues in the CDR3. V was pared by 4 bases and J by 4 bases, with 8 bases of the junction left unmatched. The CDR3 DNA reads TGTGCCACCAGTGACTCGCGGGGGGGCTACGCAGATACGCAGTATTTT. It codes for CATSDSRGGYADTQYF.

This rearrangement joins TRBV13 to TRBJ1-4; D may be TRBD1 (6 bases). Trimming took off 3 bases at V and 8 bases at J, with 13 bases between the two ends. The CDR3 has 14 amino acids. CDR1 and CDR2 from the germline V gene are PRHDT and FYEKMQ (reference sequence). The CDR3 loop reads CASSLGGQIEKLFF. In nucleotides, the CDR3 is TGTGCCAGCAGCTTGGGTGGACAGATAGAAAAACTGTTTTTT.

This chain joins TRBV10-2 and TRBJ2-7; the D is unclear. The germline V gene has CDR1 WSHSY and CDR2 SAAADI. The CDR3 sequence is 13 residues long. V was clipped by 6 bases and J by 2 bases, with 11 bases between them. Here the CDR3 reads CASSHGTPYEQYF. As DNA, the CDR3 is TGCGCCAGCAGCCATGGCACCCCCTACGAGCAGTACTTC.

The chain carries TRBV9 and TRBJ2-7, with D hard to call. Germline V gene sequence: CDR1 SGDLS, CDR2 YYNGEE. This CDR3 comprises 13 residues. The V gene lost 3 bases and the J gene lost 1 base, with 8 bases spanning the gap. The CDR3 DNA sequence: TGTGCCAGCAGCGAGAGGCCATCCTACGAGCAGTACTTC. It translates to CASSERPSYEQYF.

This clonotype showed up many times. The CDR3 bases are TGCGCCAGCAGCTTGGACAAGGGGGTATACACTGAAGCTTTCTTT. This encodes CASSLDKGVYTEAFF. The V gene is TRBV5-1, the J gene TRBJ1-1; perhaps TRBD1 as D (6 bases). This CDR3 spans 15 amino acids. Trimming removed 0 bases at V and 3 bases at J, with 12 bases between. CDR1 and CDR2 from the germline V gene are SGHRS and YFSETQ.

This clonotype came up many times. The gene calls are TRBV5-1 and TRBJ1-1, with D hard to call. CDR3 length: 12 amino acids. The ends were cut back, 4 bases at V and 1 base at J, with 5 bases in the middle. CDR1 and CDR2 (germline): SGHRS, YFSETQ. CDR3 residues: CASSSPNTEAFF. The CDR3 bases are TGCGCCAGCAGCAGCCCGAACACTGAAGCTTTCTTT.

This clonotype was recorded many times. The rearrangement links TRBV5-1 to TRBJ2-2, with TRBD1 matching 9 bases. The CDR3 loop spans 14 amino acids. Trimming at V came to 7 bases and at J to 1 base, leaving 2 bases not matched to a gene. Germline V gene data show CDR1 as SGHRS and CDR2 as YFSETQ. CDR3 nucleotides: TGCGCCAGCGGACAGGGGTGGAACACCGGGGAGCTGTTTTTT. Translated: CASGQGWNTGELFF.

This clonotype was detected only a few times. With a much larger clone just one base away, this may be a read error. This chain uses TRBV5-1 with TRBJ2-3; 8 bases are a match to TRBD2. The CDR3 runs to 15 residues. CDR1 and CDR2 (germline): SGHRS, YFSETQ. The CDR3 spells CASSLSGTRVDAQYF. For the CDR3, the DNA is TGCGCCAGCAGCTTATCCGGGACTAGAGTAGATGCGCAGTATTTT.

This chain links TRBV2 with TRBJ1-1, with TRBD1 identical over 8 bases. The germline CDR1 and CDR2 sequences are SNHLY and FYNNEI. The CDR3 length is 14 residues. The ends lost 9 bases at V and 4 bases at J; junction bases unmatched: 10. The CDR3 is CASTPQGEGTEAFF. As DNA, the CDR3 is TGTGCCAGTACCCCACAGGGGGAGGGCACTGAAGCTTTCTTT.

Many counts were recorded for this clonotype. This chain uses TRBV2 with TRBJ2-1; maybe TRBD1 (5 bases). Germline V gene sequence: CDR1 SNHLY, CDR2 FYNNEI. V lost 6 bases and J 8 bases, leaving 14 bases between the germline ends. The CDR3 spans 13 residues. CDR3: CASSRSRVDEQFF. The CDR3 nucleotides read TGTGCCAGCAGCCGCTCCAGGGTAGATGAGCAGTTCTTC.

The chain employs TRBV2 and TRBJ2-5; D may be TRBD1 (5 bases). The germline CDR1 and CDR2 sequences are SNHLY and FYNNEI. V dropped 1 base and J dropped 5 bases, with 14 bases sitting between them. The CDR3 loop spans 15 amino acids. CDR3 bases: TGTGCCAGCAGTGAAGGTGGCAGGGTTTGGGAGACCCAGTACTTC. Its protein is CASSEGGRVWETQYF.

Many counts were recorded for this clonotype. The chain links TRBV7-2 to TRBJ2-1; 12 nucleotides match TRBD2. V trimming: 5 bases; J trimming: 12 bases; junction bases outside the gene matches: 8. CDR3 length equals 14 residues. Germline-derived CDR1 and CDR2 are SGHTA and FQGNSA. In DNA form, the CDR3 reads TGTGCCAGCAGCACACGACTAGCGGGAGTTTGGCAGTTCTTC. Translating gives CASSTRLAGVWQFF.

The chain carries TRBV7-9 and TRBJ1-2; maybe TRBD1 (5 bases). The CDR3 runs to 13 residues. Germline CDR1 is SEHNR and CDR2 is FQNEAQ (reference sequence). V lost 6 bases and J lost 4, with 12 bases in between. The CDR3 spells CASRNGGSYGYTF. The CDR3 DNA is TGTGCCAGCAGGAACGGGGGGTCCTATGGCTACACCTTC. The complete variable domain, with remaining parts taken from reference TRBV7-9 and TRBJ1-2, reads DTGVSQNPRHKITKRGQNVTFRCDPISEHNRLYWYRQTLGQGPEFLTYFQNEAQLEKSRLLSDRFSAERPKGSFSTLEIQRTEQGDSAMYLCASRNGGSYGYTFGSGTRLTVV.

The chain has TRBV29-1 and TRBJ2-5; D is undetermined. V was pared by 3 bases and J by 4 bases, with 15 bases between. Germline V gene lookup returns CDR1 SQVTM and CDR2 ANQGSEA. The CDR3 covers 14 residues. The CDR3 spells CSVDPQASGETQYF. The CDR3 nucleotides read TGCAGCGTTGACCCGCAGGCTTCTGGAGAGACCCAGTACTTC.

Ten or more counts support this clonotype. The chain uses TRBV20-1 and TRBJ2-3; 8 nucleotides agree with TRBD2. The CDR3 covers 16 residues. Germline V CDR1 and CDR2: DFQATT, SNEGSKA (reference sequence). Germline trimming cut 6 bases from V and 3 bases from J; bases unmatched to any gene: 14. The CDR3 loop reads CSAPTSTQRETDTQYF. CDR3 nucleotides: TGCAGTGCCCCGACCTCCACTCAGCGGGAGACAGATACGCAGTATTTT.

This clonotype was recorded many times. This chain links TRBV7-9 with TRBJ1-4, with unresolved D. CDR3 length: 13 residues. V lost 6 bases to trimming and J lost 6 bases, with 11 bases between them. Germline loops: CDR1 SEHNR, CDR2 FQNEAQ (reference sequence). CDR3 bases: TGTGCCAGCAGGTGGGGAGAAGATGAAAAACTGTTTTTT. Translating it yields CASRWGEDEKLFF.

Regarding this clonotype: The junction does not match germline at one end; this may be a read error. The V gene is TRBV7-8, the J gene TRBJ2-7; D possibly corresponds to TRBD1 (6 bases). Germline loops: CDR1 SGHVS, CDR2 FQNEAQ. The CDR3 totals 16 residues. CDR3 nucleotides: TGCGCCAGCAGTGAGTCGGGACATGGGTCCTCCTACGAGCAGTACTTC. Translation: CASSESGHGSSYEQYF.

The chain has TRBV3-1 and TRBJ2-2; D remains unclear. Trimming removed 4 bases at V and 4 bases at J, with 19 bases between. The CDR3 loop spans 17 amino acids. Per germline, CDR1 LGHDT and CDR2 YNNKEL (reference sequence). The CDR3 protein is CASSRRTETRGTGELFF. For the CDR3, the DNA is TGTGCCAGCAGCCGAAGAACGGAAACTCGTGGCACCGGGGAGCTGTTTTTT.

To note about this clonotype: A much larger clone differs from this one at a single base, so this may be a read error. The rearrangement links TRBV12-5 to TRBJ1-1; possibly TRBD1 for D (5 bases). Germline V gene sequence: CDR1 LGHNT, CDR2 FRNRAP. Trimming took off 4 bases at V and 6 bases at J, with 15 bases between the two ends. The CDR3 length is 14 residues. CDR3 protein: CASGSSGSSAEAFF. The CDR3 DNA reads as TGTGCTAGTGGTTCTTCAGGGTCCTCGGCTGAAGCTTTCTTT.

This clonotype was recorded a few times. The V call is TRBV20-1, the J call TRBJ1-2, with a tentative D call TRBD1 (6 bases). V lost 5 bases and J lost 1, with 14 bases in between. The germline V gene has CDR1 DFQATT and CDR2 SNEGSKA (reference sequence). This CDR3 is 14 amino acids long. CDR3 DNA: TGCAGTGCTGACATGACAGGAATTAACTATGGCTACACCTTC. Protein product: CSADMTGINYGYTF.

This clonotype occurred many times. The CDR3 sequence: CSVPDRGRGYEQFF. The CDR3 DNA is TGCAGCGTCCCCGACAGGGGGCGCGGGTATGAGCAGTTCTTC. The chain uses TRBV29-1 and TRBJ2-1, with TRBD1 identical over 10 bases. V lost 6 bases and J lost 8; bases outside the gene matches: 10. CDR3 size: 14 residues. In germline, CDR1 is SQVTM, CDR2 ANQGSEA.

V gene TRBV19 combines with J gene TRBJ1-2, with 9 bases lining up with TRBD1. Germline V gene lookup returns CDR1 LNHDA and CDR2 SQIVND (reference sequence). CDR3 length equals 14 residues. V shed 5 bases and J 3 bases; nucleotides not matched to a gene: 4. The CDR3 region has the DNA TGTGCCAGTAGTGCGACAGGGGGTGACTATGGCTACACCTTC. As protein: CASSATGGDYGYTF.

The chain employs TRBV7-6 and TRBJ2-7; 11 positions match TRBD1. The V and J ends lost 3 bases and 4 bases, in that order; junction bases with no gene match: 5. The germline CDR1 and CDR2 sequences are SGHVS and FNYEAQ. The CDR3 loop spans 15 amino acids. The CDR3 bases are TGTGCCAGCAGCTTCGGGACAGGGGGAATGTACGAGCAGTACTTC. It yields the protein CASSFGTGGMYEQYF.

V is TRBV25-1 and J is TRBJ2-3; 7 nucleotides align to TRBD2. This CDR3 is 13 amino acids long. The germline gives CDR1 MGHDK, CDR2 SYGVNS. With 4 bases clipped from V and 6 bases from J, the junction kept 4 bases outside the gene matches. CDR3 DNA sequence: TGTGCCAGCAGTGCGGGAGGTGGGGATACGCAGTATTTT. It translates to CASSAGGGDTQYF.

The sample holds many counts of this clonotype. The gene calls are TRBV7-2 and TRBJ2-3; 8 positions match TRBD2. Germline V CDR1 and CDR2: SGHTA, FQGNSA. This CDR3 has 12 residues. After removal of 7 bases from V and 9 bases from J, the junction contained 6 bases not matched to a gene. CDR3 in amino acids: CASKQGLETQYF. For the CDR3, the DNA is TGTGCCAGCAAACAGGGACTAGAAACGCAGTATTTT.

The CDR3 nucleotides are TGTGCCAGCAGTGAATCGTTGGGACCGCCCGGAGGAGCGATTAATGAAAAACTGTTTTTT. Its translation is CASSESLGPPGGAINEKLFF. The V call is TRBV25-1, the J call TRBJ1-4, with a possible D match to TRBD1 (5 bases). Trimming removed 1 base at V and 4 bases at J, with 25 bases between. Germline V gives CDR1 MGHDK, CDR2 SYGVNS. The CDR3 covers 20 residues.

The rearrangement uses TRBV15 and TRBJ1-4, with a weak D call TRBD1 (5 bases). Germline V lookup: CDR1 LNHNV, CDR2 YYDKDF (reference sequence). The ends were cut back, 1 base at V and 2 bases at J, with 8 bases in the middle. This CDR3 is 15 amino acids long. The CDR3 region has the DNA TGTGCCACCAGCAGAGCCAGGGCTACTAATGAAAAACTGTTTTTT. Residues: CATSRARATNEKLFF.